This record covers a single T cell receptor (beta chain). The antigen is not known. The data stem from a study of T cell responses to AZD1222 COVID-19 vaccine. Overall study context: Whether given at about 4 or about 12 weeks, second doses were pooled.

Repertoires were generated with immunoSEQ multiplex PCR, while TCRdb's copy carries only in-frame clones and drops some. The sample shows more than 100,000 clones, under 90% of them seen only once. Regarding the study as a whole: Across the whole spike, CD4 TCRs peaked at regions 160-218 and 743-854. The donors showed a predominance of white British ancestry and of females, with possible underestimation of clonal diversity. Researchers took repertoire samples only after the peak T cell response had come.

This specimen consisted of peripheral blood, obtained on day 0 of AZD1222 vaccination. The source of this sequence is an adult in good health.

CDR3 nucleotide sequence: TGTGCCAGCAGCCGCGCCGGGACTACTCAATACAATGAGCAGTTCTTC. It is translated as CASSRAGTTQYNEQFF. The chain combines TRBV3-1 (or the pseudogene TRBV3-2) with TRBJ2-1, with 7 nucleotides matching TRBD2. After removal of 4 bases from V and 4 bases from J, the junction contained 10 bases not matched to a gene. The CDR3 loop spans 16 amino acids. CDR1 LGHDT and CDR2 YNNKEL come from the germline V gene (reference sequence).